Below, 27 T cell receptor beta chains from the same sample are listed, as sequenced in a study of cytomegalovirus exposure and HLA in healthy donors (dated 2017 in TCRdb). Library preparation employed the immunoSEQ multiplex PCR assay. A mixture of 60 forward primers for TCR Vbeta segments and 13 reverse primers for TCR Jbeta segments was used in the multiplex PCR. The table comes from immuneACCESS by way of TCRdb, which keeps in-frame sequences with V and J called. Part of the clones is missing from these tables; in studies checked, under half for an unresolved V gene and the rest for unknown reasons. The sample data list about 200,000 clones, and around 77% of these were observed just once. The ten largest make up nearly 3% of the sample. Sequencing was done on a sample of PBMCs. These receptors originate from a woman in her twenties or thirties in good health and CMV-seronegative.

CDR3 coding DNA: TGTGCCAGCAGCCCCGGGTGGGGGCCCTACGAGCAGTACTTC. Translated: CASSPGWGPYEQYF. The genes are TRBV5-6 and TRBJ2-7, with D possibly TRBD1 on 6 matching bases. This CDR3 spans 14 amino acids. V was clipped by 4 bases and J by 2 bases, with 13 bases between them. Germline CDR1 is SGHDT and CDR2 is YYEEEE.

This clone was observed a handful of times. V is TRBV20-1 and J is TRBJ2-7; no clear D gene. The germline V gene encodes CDR1 DFQATT and CDR2 SNEGSKA (reference sequence). This CDR3 has 11 amino acids. V was clipped by 1 base and J by 6 bases, with 7 bases between them. The CDR3 coding sequence is TGCAGTGCTAGAGGTGTGCGCGAGCAGTACTTC. Its translation is CSARGVREQYF.

In its sample, this clone was seen once. The chain uses TRBV30 and TRBJ1-1, with a tentative D call TRBD1 (5 bases). The CDR3 is 12 amino acids. V lost 4 bases, J lost 6 bases, and 12 bases lay in between. Germline CDR1 reads GTSNPN; CDR2 reads SVGIG (reference sequence). CDR3 in DNA: TGTGCCTGGAACAGGCTGGGGCCTGAAGCTTTCTTT. Translation gives CAWNRLGPEAFF.

Concerning this clone itself: At one end the junction does not follow the germline gene, possibly because of a read error. The chain carries TRBV7-9 and TRBJ2-1, with a weak D call TRBD2 (6 bases). CDR3 length: 17 amino acids. CDR1 and CDR2 from the germline V gene are SEHNR and FQNEAQ (reference sequence). The CDR3 coding sequence is TGTTCCAGCAGCCAACTGAGGGTAGCGGAGTCAAACAATGAGCAGTTCTTC. Translation: CSSSQLRVAESNNEQFF.

In nucleotides, the CDR3 is TGTGCCAGCAGCTTAGCGCCAGAACAGTCAGAGACCCAGTACTTC. Residues: CASSLAPEQSETQYF. The genes are TRBV7-8 and TRBJ2-5; the D is unclear. V dropped 0 bases and J dropped 4 bases, with 12 bases sitting between them. The CDR3 extends over 15 amino acids. Germline CDR1 reads SGHVS; CDR2 reads FQNEAQ. The full variable domain, rest sourced from reference TRBV7-8 and TRBJ2-5, is GAGVSQSPRYKVAKRGQDVALRCDPISGHVSLFWYQQALGQGPEFLTYFQNEAQLDKSGLPSDRFFAERPEGSVSTLKIQRTQQEDSAVYLCASSLAPEQSETQYFGPGTRLLVL.

The chain couples TRBV5-1 to TRBJ2-3; D call uncertain. Germline V gene sequence: CDR1 SGHRS, CDR2 YFSETQ. This CDR3 is built from 13 residues. V was trimmed by 3 bases and J by 2 bases, leaving 7 bases between them. CDR3 DNA: TGCGCCAGCAGCTCTCTTTCCACAGATACGCAGTATTTT. It encodes CASSSLSTDTQYF.

This chain connects TRBV2 to TRBJ2-5; 9 bases fit TRBD2. This CDR3 has 17 residues. V gave up 3 bases and J gave up 6 bases; unmatched junction bases: 14. The V gene's germline CDR1 is SNHLY and CDR2 FYNNEI. CDR3 loop: CASSEGRSSGSLKTQYF. CDR3 DNA sequence: TGTGCCAGCAGTGAGGGTCGGAGTAGCGGGAGTCTGAAGACCCAGTACTTC.

This clone was recorded a few times. The chain carries TRBV10-3 and TRBJ2-6, with D uncertain. With 10 bases removed from V and 0 bases from J, the gap between germline ends came to 13 bases. CDR3 size: 15 residues. Germline CDR1 is ENHRY and CDR2 is SYGVKD. Written as DNA, the CDR3 is TGTGCCAGCAGAGGAGCGCCCTCTGGGGCCAACGTCCTGACTTTC. Translated, it gives CASRGAPSGANVLTF.

This clone was observed a few times. This sample also contains other DNA sequences that code for the same CDR3. The V and J genes are TRBV6-6 and TRBJ2-7; TRBD1 matches 7 bases. J was trimmed by 1 base and V by 6 bases; bases with no gene match: 3. CDR1 is MNHNY, CDR2 SVGAGI, per germline (reference sequence). CDR3 length: 13 residues. As DNA, the CDR3 is TGTGCCAGCAGCTGGGGACAGTCCTACGAGCAGTACTTC. Translating gives CASSWGQSYEQYF.

The chain uses TRBV5-1 and TRBJ1-3; 8 bases are a match to TRBD1. The germline gives CDR1 SGHRS, CDR2 YFSETQ. The V and J ends lost 4 bases and 4 bases, in that order; junction bases with no gene match: 4. The CDR3 has 14 residues. The CDR3 DNA reads as TGCGCCAGCAGCATGACAGGGGTCGGAAACACCATATATTTT. Translated, it gives CASSMTGVGNTIYF.

The chain couples TRBV14 to TRBJ1-3, with D perhaps TRBD1 (5 bases). Germline V CDR1 and CDR2: SGHDN, FVKESK. Deletions cut 3 bases from V and 0 bases from J, with 12 bases between. The CDR3 is made up of 16 amino acids. The DNA for the CDR3 is TGTGCCAGCAGCCAGGTGGCAGGGATCTCTGGAAACACCATATATTTT. Amino acids: CASSQVAGISGNTIYF.

This chain uses TRBV29-1 with TRBJ1-1; D perhaps matches TRBD1 (5 bases). Germline loops: CDR1 SQVTM, CDR2 ANQGSEA. The CDR3 runs to 13 residues. V shed 4 bases and J shed 0 bases, with 9 bases lying between them. CDR3 coding DNA: TGCAGCGTTGCCTACAGGCTGAACACTGAAGCTTTCTTT. It translates to CSVAYRLNTEAFF.

This chain joins TRBV5-4 and TRBJ1-1; possible D gene TRBD1, 5 bases. Germline V gene lookup returns CDR1 SGHNT and CDR2 YYREEE (reference sequence). The V and J ends lost 0 bases and 0 bases respectively, with 9 bases between them. CDR3 length: 15 residues. The CDR3 loop is CASSLANRMNTEAFF. The CDR3 DNA reads TGTGCCAGCAGCTTGGCTAACAGGATGAACACTGAAGCTTTCTTT. Filled out from reference TRBV5-4 and TRBJ1-1, the complete variable domain reads ETGVTQSPTHLIKTRGQQVTLRCSSQSGHNTVSWYQQALGQGPQFIFQYYREEENGRGNFPPRFSGLQFPNYSSELNVNALELDDSALYLCASSLANRMNTEAFFGQGTRLTVV.

V gene TRBV6-1 combines with J gene TRBJ2-6; D unclear. Trimming stripped 11 bases from V and 1 base from J, with 9 bases between. The CDR3 covers 13 residues. CDR1 is MNHNS, CDR2 SASEGT, per germline. The CDR3 coding sequence is TGTGCCTCAGCACTATCTGGGGCCAACGTCCTGACTTTC. It translates to CASALSGANVLTF.

The chain is built from TRBV5-1 and TRBJ2-2; 9 bases are shared with TRBD1. Germline V lookup: CDR1 SGHRS, CDR2 YFSETQ. V lost 3 bases and J lost 6; bases outside the gene matches: 9. There are 16 residues in the CDR3. CDR3 nucleotides: TGCGCCAGCAGCTCCACCCCGGGACAGGGCGCCGGGGAGCTGTTTTTT. Residues: CASSSTPGQGAGELFF.

The chain recombines TRBV6-4 with TRBJ2-3; D is undetermined. The CDR3 is made up of 10 amino acids. V dropped 8 bases and J dropped 10 bases, with 10 bases sitting between them. The germline V gene encodes CDR1 MRHNA and CDR2 SNTAGT. CDR3 nucleotide sequence: TGTGCCAGCCCCCCAGGCTCGCAGTATTTT. This sequence encodes CASPPGSQYF.

This clone has just one count. The genes are TRBV27 and TRBJ1-2, with 10 bases identical to TRBD1. V shed 5 bases and J 6 bases; nucleotides not matched to a gene: 12. This CDR3 is built from 16 residues. Germline V lookup: CDR1 MNHEY, CDR2 SMNVEV (reference sequence). The CDR3 nucleotides read TGTGCCAGCAGTACCGATTCCGGACAGGGGGTAGATGGCTACACCTTC. It yields the protein CASSTDSGQGVDGYTF.

V and J are TRBV6-1 and TRBJ2-5, with 10 bases lining up with TRBD1. Germline V gene sequence: CDR1 MNHNS, CDR2 SASEGT. V lost 10 bases, J lost 5 bases, and 13 bases stayed unmatched. The CDR3 is 15 residues long. The CDR3 protein is CATRIKTGGWETQYF. The DNA of the CDR3 is TGTGCCACCCGAATCAAGACAGGGGGCTGGGAGACCCAGTACTTC.

The chain is built from TRBV11-2 and TRBJ2-7; no clear D gene. The CDR3 is made up of 14 amino acids. Germline CDR1 is SGHAT and CDR2 is FQNNGV. The V end lost 1 base, the J end lost 7 bases, and 14 bases lay between the germline ends. CDR3 amino acids: CASSLVRRPQEQYF. For the CDR3, the DNA is TGTGCCAGCAGCTTAGTGCGGAGACCCCAAGAGCAGTACTTC.

The chain recombines TRBV28 with TRBJ1-6; D is ambiguous. In germline, CDR1 is MDHEN, CDR2 SYDVKM. Trimming left V 3 bases short and J 8 bases short, with 8 bases between. The CDR3 covers 13 residues. CDR3 region: CASSFLAHSPLHF. CDR3 in DNA: TGTGCCAGCAGTTTTTTGGCCCATTCACCCCTCCACTTT.

This clone was seen just once. The chain combines TRBV28 with TRBJ1-5, with D tentatively TRBD1 (5 bases). Germline-derived CDR1 and CDR2 are MDHEN and SYDVKM. V gave up 6 bases and J gave up 2 bases, with 14 bases separating them. CDR3 size: 15 residues. Written as DNA, the CDR3 is TGTGCCAGCAGGGTGACGGCAGGGCGCAATCAGCCCCAGCATTTT. It is translated as CASRVTAGRNQPQHF. Variable domain in full (rest from reference TRBV28 and TRBJ1-5): DVKVTQSSRYLVKRTGEKVFLECVQDMDHENMFWYRQDPGLGLRLIYFSYDVKMKEKGDIPEGYSVSREKKERFSLILESASTNQTSMYLCASRVTAGRNQPQHFGDGTRLSIL.

The chain joins TRBV27 to TRBJ1-1; 10 nucleotides align to TRBD1. This CDR3 is 17 amino acids long. Germline CDR1 and CDR2: MNHEY and SMNVEV (reference sequence). Trimming took 6 bases from V and 4 from J; bases not matched to a gene: 14. CDR3 nucleotides: TGTGCCAGCAGGGGGCCCGGGACAGGGGAAGAGGGCACTGAAGCTTTCTTT. This codes for CASRGPGTGEEGTEAFF.

This chain links TRBV9 with TRBJ2-2; 7 bases are shared with TRBD2. CDR3 length equals 13 residues. Losses at the gene ends were 1 base for V and 7 bases for J; bases not matched to a gene: 1. Germline CDR1 and CDR2: SGDLS and YYNGEE. The CDR3 spells CASSVSGGGELFF. Written as DNA, the CDR3 is TGTGCCAGCAGCGTATCGGGGGGCGGGGAGCTGTTTTTT.

This sequence joins TRBV6-4 and TRBJ2-4; 10 nucleotides match TRBD2. The CDR3 loop spans 15 amino acids. V trimming: 8 bases; J trimming: 7 bases; junction bases outside the gene matches: 11. Germline CDR1 and CDR2: MRHNA and SNTAGT. The CDR3 loop is CASSQREGRGNIQYF. The CDR3 nucleotides read TGTGCCAGCTCACAGCGGGAGGGCCGAGGGAACATTCAGTACTTC.

The chain recombines TRBV28 with TRBJ2-7, with TRBD2 matching over 9 bases. Germline V gene sequence: CDR1 MDHEN, CDR2 SYDVKM. The trim removed 4 bases at V and 2 bases at J, leaving 6 bases unmatched. The CDR3 consists of 15 residues. The CDR3 DNA reads as TGTGCCAGCAGTTCCCCTGCGGGAGGGACCTACGAGCAGTACTTC. Translation: CASSSPAGGTYEQYF.

This clone was found a few times. The chain joins TRBV7-9 to TRBJ1-1; D is perhaps TRBD1 (6 bases). With 5 bases removed from V and 6 bases from J, the gap between germline ends came to 16 bases. Per germline, CDR1 SEHNR and CDR2 FQNEAQ (reference sequence). The CDR3 runs to 14 residues. CDR3 region: CASSSSTGMAEAFF. CDR3 bases: TGTGCCAGCAGCAGCTCCACAGGGATGGCTGAAGCTTTCTTT.

The V and J genes are TRBV5-4 and TRBJ2-1, with a weak D call TRBD2 (6 bases). From germline, CDR1 is SGHNT and CDR2 YYREEE (reference sequence). Trimming left V 1 base short and J 9 bases short, with 20 bases between. The CDR3 spans 16 residues. This chain's CDR3 is CASSLFGGAQSGEQFF. In DNA, the CDR3 is TGTGCCAGCAGCTTGTTTGGCGGGGCACAATCGGGTGAGCAGTTCTTC.